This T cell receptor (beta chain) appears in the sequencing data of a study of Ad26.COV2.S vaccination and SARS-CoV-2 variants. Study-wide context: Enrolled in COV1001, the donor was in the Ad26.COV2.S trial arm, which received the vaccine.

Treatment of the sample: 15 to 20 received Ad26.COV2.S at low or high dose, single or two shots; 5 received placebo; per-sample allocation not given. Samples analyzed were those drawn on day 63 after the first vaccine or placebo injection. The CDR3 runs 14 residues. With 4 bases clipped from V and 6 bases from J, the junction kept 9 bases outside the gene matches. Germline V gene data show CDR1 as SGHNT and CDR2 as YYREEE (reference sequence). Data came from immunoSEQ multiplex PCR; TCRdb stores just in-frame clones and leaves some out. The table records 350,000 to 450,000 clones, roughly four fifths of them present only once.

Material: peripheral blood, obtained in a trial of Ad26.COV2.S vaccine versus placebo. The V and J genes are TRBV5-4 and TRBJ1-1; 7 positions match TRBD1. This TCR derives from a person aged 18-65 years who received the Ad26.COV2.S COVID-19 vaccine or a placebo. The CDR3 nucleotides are TGTGCCAGCAGCCCCGAGACAGGGAGGGCTGAAGCTTTCTTT. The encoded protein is CASSPETGRAEAFF.